One and the same sample provided the 22 T cell receptor beta chains below, sequenced in a study of identifying expanded T cells in peripheral blood. Assay: immunoSEQ multiplex PCR; the TCRdb copy retains only in-frame clones and omits some. The sample has over 70,000 clones, around nine tenths seen once. The material sequenced was blood. The receptor set was obtained from a person between 18 and 69 years old in good health.

This clone was recorded once. The chain recombines TRBV10-1 with TRBJ1-1; D is unresolved. This CDR3 is 13 amino acids long. Germline V lookup: CDR1 WNHNN, CDR2 SYGVQD (reference sequence). The V end lost 0 bases, the J end lost 5 bases, and 7 bases lay between the germline ends. CDR3 residues: CASSESIGTEAFF. CDR3 in DNA: TGCGCCAGCAGTGAGTCGATTGGGACTGAAGCTTTCTTT.

This chain connects TRBV9 to TRBJ1-1; TRBD1 might be the D (6 bases). The CDR3 covers 14 residues. V was trimmed by 4 bases and J by 5 bases, leaving 15 bases between them. Germline V CDR1 and CDR2: SGDLS, YYNGEE. CDR3 sequence (DNA): TGTGCCAGCAGCATGGGTACTACAGGGACTGAAGCTTTCTTT. Translating it yields CASSMGTTGTEAFF.

The J gene is TRBJ2-3, the V gene TRBV27, with 9 bases lining up with TRBD1. The CDR3 is 17 residues long. The germline V gene has CDR1 MNHEY and CDR2 SMNVEV (reference sequence). With 3 bases clipped from V and 2 bases from J, the junction kept 9 bases outside the gene matches. The CDR3 DNA sequence: TGTGCCAGCAGTTTGAAGGGGACAGGGACCTCCACAGATACGCAGTATTTT. Protein: CASSLKGTGTSTDTQYF.

This clone showed up just a few times. The rearrangement joins TRBV11-2 to TRBJ2-1; D gene unclear. CDR3 length equals 10 residues. Deletions cut 3 bases from V and 6 bases from J, with 0 bases between. Germline-derived CDR1 and CDR2 are SGHAT and FQNNGV. The CDR3 region is CASSFNEQFF. The CDR3 DNA reads TGTGCCAGCAGCTTCAATGAGCAGTTCTTC.

The chain recombines TRBV7-7 with TRBJ2-5; 9 bases fit TRBD1. The J segment lost 3 bases and the V segment lost 5 bases, leaving 10 bases of the junction unmatched. CDR3 size: 16 residues. CDR1 SSHAT and CDR2 FNYEAQ come from the germline V gene (reference sequence). CDR3 residues: CASSLRPGQGEETQYF. Here the CDR3 DNA reads TGTGCCAGCAGCCTTAGACCGGGACAGGGAGAAGAGACCCAGTACTTC.

The CDR3 loop reads CASRRTIQSRETQYF. CDR3 nucleotide sequence: TGTGCCAGCAGACGGACTATCCAAAGTCGGGAGACCCAGTACTTC. The chain is built from TRBV7-2 and TRBJ2-5; D perhaps matches TRBD2 (6 bases). Looked up from germline, CDR1 is SGHTA and CDR2 is FQGNSA. V lost 6 bases to trimming and J lost 5 bases, with 19 bases between them. The CDR3 spans 15 residues.

This rearrangement joins TRBV9 to TRBJ2-5, with 10 bases aligning to TRBD1. V was clipped by 4 bases and J by 5 bases; unmatched bases: 8. This CDR3 has 15 residues. Germline CDR1 is SGDLS and CDR2 is YYNGEE. In DNA, the CDR3 is TGTGCCAGCAGCAGAGGACAGGGGGAGGCGGAGACCCAGTACTTC. Translation: CASSRGQGEAETQYF.

This clone was seen only once. The chain has TRBV28 and TRBJ1-6, with 7 bases that match TRBD1. The germline V gene has CDR1 MDHEN and CDR2 SYDVKM. Trimming took 3 bases from V and 6 from J; bases not matched to a gene: 14. CDR3 length equals 18 residues. In DNA, the CDR3 is TGTGCCAGCAGTTTTTACAGGGGTCCGGGGTTAGTTAATTCACCCCTCCACTTT. Protein sequence: CASSFYRGPGLVNSPLHF.

The V and J genes are TRBV7-2 and TRBJ2-5; TRBD2 aligns across 9 bases. Germline V CDR1 and CDR2: SGHTA, FQGNSA. Unmatched junction bases numbered 7, after V lost 1 base and J lost 4 bases. The CDR3 spans 16 residues. Written as DNA, the CDR3 is TGTGCCAGCAGCTTAGGGGTGCGGGGGGGTGGAGAGACCCAGTACTTC. The encoded protein is CASSLGVRGGGETQYF.

CDR3 bases: TGTGCCACCAGCCCGGACAGTTATTCACCCCTCCACTTT. Its translation is CATSPDSYSPLHF. This chain connects TRBV15 to TRBJ1-6; D possibly corresponds to TRBD1 (6 bases). This CDR3 has 13 amino acids. The germline V gene has CDR1 LNHNV and CDR2 YYDKDF (reference sequence). Between the trimmed V and J ends, which lost 5 bases and 8 bases, there was a span of 10 bases.

In DNA form, the CDR3 reads TGTGCCAGCAGCTTACAGGACAGGGTTGGCACTGAAGCTTTCTTT. Protein: CASSLQDRVGTEAFF. The chain is built from TRBV7-2 and TRBJ1-1, with 8 bases aligning to TRBD1. The trim removed 2 bases at V and 4 bases at J, leaving 6 bases unmatched. The germline V gene encodes CDR1 SGHTA and CDR2 FQGNSA. The CDR3 length is 15 residues.

This rearrangement joins TRBV7-9 to TRBJ1-2; TRBD1 is a possible D gene (6 bases). The CDR3 loop spans 15 amino acids. Germline CDR1 and CDR2: SEHNR and FQNEAQ (reference sequence). V lost 5 bases and J lost 7, with 20 bases in between. This chain's CDR3 is CASSLGQLKEGGYTF. The CDR3 DNA sequence: TGTGCCAGCAGCCTAGGACAGCTCAAAGAGGGTGGCTACACCTTC.

This chain uses TRBV19 with TRBJ2-7; the match to TRBD1 covers 9 bases. The CDR3 is made up of 14 amino acids. Germline V gene lookup returns CDR1 LNHDA and CDR2 SQIVND (reference sequence). V was clipped by 9 bases and J by 3 bases; unmatched bases: 9. The CDR3 DNA is TGTGCCAGCCAGTTGACAGGGGGAGACTACGAGCAGTACTTC. Translated: CASQLTGGDYEQYF.

J is TRBJ2-7 and V is TRBV4-3; either TRBD1 or TRBD2 may fit D (5 bases each). Germline V gives CDR1 LGHNA, CDR2 YSLEER. The CDR3 contains 15 residues. V dropped 0 bases and J dropped 6 bases, with 15 bases sitting between them. The CDR3 is CASSQDLERGGEQYF. The CDR3 bases are TGCGCCAGCAGCCAAGATTTGGAGCGTGGGGGCGAGCAGTACTTC.

The chain uses TRBV28 and TRBJ2-5; D is possibly TRBD1 or TRBD2 (6 bases each). V lost 5 bases, J lost 5 bases, and 18 bases lay in between. The CDR3 length is 15 residues. Per the germline V gene, CDR1 is MDHEN and CDR2 is SYDVKM. CDR3 sequence reads: CASSGVWGALETQYF. CDR3 DNA sequence: TGTGCCAGCAGTGGGGTCTGGGGGGCTTTGGAGACCCAGTACTTC.

V and J are TRBV4-2 and TRBJ1-3, with D possibly being TRBD1 (5 bases). The CDR3 loop spans 15 amino acids. V shed 4 bases and J shed 2 bases, with 12 bases lying between them. In germline, CDR1 is LGHNA, CDR2 YNFKEQ. The CDR3 DNA is TGTGCCAGCAGCCCGGCAGGGAGGGCTGGAAACACCATATATTTT. This codes for CASSPAGRAGNTIYF.

This chain uses TRBV15 with TRBJ2-5, with 8 nucleotides matching TRBD2. The CDR3 loop spans 15 amino acids. Losses at the gene ends were 4 bases for V and 4 bases for J; bases not matched to a gene: 8. Germline V CDR1 and CDR2: LNHNV, YYDKDF (reference sequence). CDR3 nucleotide sequence: TGTGCCACCAGCACAGATCGGGGGGGAGGAGAGACCCAGTACTTC. This encodes CATSTDRGGGETQYF.

CDR3 sequence (DNA): TGTGCCAGCAGTCGGACAGGGGATCTTGATACGCAGTATTTT. Translated: CASSRTGDLDTQYF. The gene calls are TRBV6-5 and TRBJ2-3, with TRBD1 matching 9 bases. The CDR3 length is 14 residues. Looked up from germline, CDR1 is MNHEY and CDR2 is SVGAGI. The ends lost 5 bases at V and 6 bases at J; junction bases unmatched: 6.

V is TRBV7-2 and J is TRBJ2-4; 15 nucleotides match TRBD2. Germline-derived CDR1 and CDR2 are SGHTA and FQGNSA. The V and J ends lost 4 bases and 8 bases, in that order; junction bases with no gene match: 9. The CDR3 extends over 17 amino acids. The CDR3 nucleotides are TGTGCCAGCAGCTCACGGACTAGCGGGGGGGCGCGGTACATTCAGTACTTC. Translated: CASSSRTSGGARYIQYF.

The chain is built from TRBV7-9 and TRBJ1-2; D remains ambiguous. The CDR3 is 13 residues long. CDR1 and CDR2 from the germline V gene are SEHNR and FQNEAQ (reference sequence). V was clipped by 4 bases and J by 4 bases, with 10 bases between them. CDR3 in amino acids: CASSSDPSYGYTF. The CDR3 DNA sequence: TGTGCCAGCAGCTCGGACCCTAGCTATGGCTACACCTTC.

The sample holds one count of this clone. This chain connects TRBV7-9 to TRBJ1-2; D not certain. CDR1 is SEHNR and CDR2 is FQNEAQ in the germline V gene (reference sequence). The CDR3 has 14 amino acids. Trimming took 5 bases from V and 7 from J, leaving 17 bases between them. The CDR3 DNA reads as TGTGCCAGCAGCCCCACCCAGGCCCGCTTTGGCTACACCTTC. As protein: CASSPTQARFGYTF.

V gene TRBV6-1 combines with J gene TRBJ2-7, with D perhaps being TRBD1 or TRBD2 (6 bases each). Trimming removed 4 bases from V and 0 bases from J, with 13 bases in between. CDR1 and CDR2 (germline): MNHNS, SASEGT. This CDR3 has 15 residues. Here the CDR3 reads CASSVGGPISYEQYF. The CDR3 DNA sequence: TGTGCCAGCAGTGTTGGGGGGCCAATCTCCTACGAGCAGTACTTC.